A selection of T cell receptor beta chains follows, all from one sample in a study of control samples from healthy donors and cancer patients. TCRdb's copy holds only in-frame clones and misses some; the assay was immunoSEQ multiplex PCR. The sample records about 120,000 clones, around 87% being singletons. The specimen was blood. The receptors were sampled from a middle-aged man in good health. Each CDR3 is given with its conserved first and last residue. Each record gives: D gene, V gene, J gene, clone size, CDR3 protein, CDR3 DNA. A D gene is named only where the DNA matches it firmly. Size is omitted from some rows. Given values are once, few, many or a class for expanded clones.

d_call: NA
v_call: TRBV3-1/TRBV3-2
j_call: TRBJ1-3
clone_size: NA
cdr3_aa: CASSQGFRGPPSGNTIYF
cdr3_nt: TGTGCCAGCAGCCAAGGCTTCAGGGGACCTCCATCTGGAAACACCATATATTTT

d_call: TRBD2
v_call: TRBV24-1
j_call: TRBJ2-1
clone_size: NA
cdr3_aa: CATSDRSGGPYNEQFF
cdr3_nt: TGTGCCACCAGTGACCGAAGCGGGGGCCCTTACAATGAGCAGTTCTTC

d_call: TRBD1
v_call: TRBV20-1
j_call: TRBJ1-4
clone_size: NA
cdr3_aa: CSASATGGLEEKLFF
cdr3_nt: TGCAGTGCTAGTGCGACAGGGGGCTTAGAGGAAAAACTGTTTTTT

d_call: NA
v_call: TRBV7-2
j_call: TRBJ2-1
clone_size: NA
cdr3_aa: CASSLPPQEQFF
cdr3_nt: TGTGCCAGCAGCTTACCGCCCCAGGAGCAGTTCTTC

d_call: TRBD1
v_call: TRBV7-6
j_call: TRBJ1-1
clone_size: NA
cdr3_aa: CASSIGRQGVEGTEAFF
cdr3_nt: TGTGCCAGCAGCATCGGTAGGCAGGGGGTAGAGGGCACTGAAGCTTTCTTT

d_call: NA
v_call: TRBV19
j_call: TRBJ1-5
clone_size: NA
cdr3_aa: CASSNPRGVGHDNQPQHF
cdr3_nt: TGTGCCAGTAGTAATCCCCGGGGGGTGGGGCATGACAATCAGCCCCAGCATTTT

d_call: NA
v_call: TRBV11-2
j_call: TRBJ2-7
clone_size: NA
cdr3_aa: CASSLVAPFSYEQYF
cdr3_nt: TGTGCCAGCAGCTTAGTCGCCCCCTTCTCCTACGAGCAGTACTTC

d_call: TRBD2
v_call: TRBV5-8
j_call: TRBJ2-3
clone_size: NA
cdr3_aa: CASSRAPLAGGTDTQYF
cdr3_nt: TGTGCCAGCAGCCGCGCCCCCCTAGCGGGGGGCACAGATACGCAGTATTTT

d_call: NA
v_call: TRBV9
j_call: TRBJ1-3
clone_size: NA
cdr3_aa: CASSVGKDSPYF
cdr3_nt: TGTGCCAGCAGCGTAGGAAAGGACAGTCCCTATTTT

d_call: TRBD1
v_call: TRBV9
j_call: TRBJ1-2
clone_size: NA
cdr3_aa: CASTRGGRGYTF
cdr3_nt: TGTGCCAGCACCCGAGGGGGCCGTGGCTACACCTTC

d_call: NA
v_call: TRBV10-2
j_call: TRBJ1-1
clone_size: NA
cdr3_aa: CASSEYQGKNTEAFF
cdr3_nt: TGCGCCAGCAGTGAGTATCAGGGGAAGAACACTGAAGCTTTCTTT

d_call: NA
v_call: TRBV5-6
j_call: TRBJ1-2
clone_size: NA
cdr3_aa: CASSLGPGDGYGYTF
cdr3_nt: TGTGCCAGCAGCTTGGGACCAGGGGACGGCTATGGCTACACCTTC

d_call: NA
v_call: TRBV6-5
j_call: TRBJ2-1
clone_size: NA
cdr3_aa: CASGWGTNEQFF
cdr3_nt: TGTGCCAGCGGGTGGGGCACCAATGAGCAGTTCTTC

d_call: NA
v_call: TRBV6-6
j_call: TRBJ2-7
clone_size: NA
cdr3_aa: CASSSDRFEQYF
cdr3_nt: TGTGCCAGCAGCTCCGACAGGTTCGAGCAGTACTTC

d_call: NA
v_call: TRBV19
j_call: TRBJ2-2
clone_size: NA
cdr3_aa: CASSTGLHTGELFF
cdr3_nt: TGTGCCAGTAGTACGGGACTCCACACCGGGGAGCTGTTTTTT

d_call: TRBD1
v_call: TRBV12-3/TRBV12-4
j_call: TRBJ2-7
clone_size: few
cdr3_aa: CASRQGANEQYF
cdr3_nt: TGTGCCAGCAGACAGGGGGCGAACGAGCAGTACTTC

d_call: NA
v_call: TRBV24-1
j_call: TRBJ1-1
clone_size: NA
cdr3_aa: CATSDPSGGNTEAFF
cdr3_nt: TGTGCCACCAGTGATCCCTCCGGAGGGAACACTGAAGCTTTCTTT

d_call: NA
v_call: TRBV15
j_call: TRBJ1-2
clone_size: NA
cdr3_aa: CATSKGTAYGYTF
cdr3_nt: TGTGCCACCAGCAAGGGGACGGCCTATGGCTACACCTTC

d_call: NA
v_call: TRBV6-4
j_call: TRBJ2-7
clone_size: NA
cdr3_aa: CARSDGGGQGGAGTYEQYF
cdr3_nt: TGTGCCCGCAGTGACGGGGGGGGACAGGGAGGAGCGGGGACCTACGAGCAGTACTTC

d_call: NA
v_call: TRBV11-2
j_call: TRBJ1-1
clone_size: NA
cdr3_aa: CASSPRWTEAFF
cdr3_nt: TGTGCCAGCAGCCCCAGATGGACTGAAGCTTTCTTT

d_call: NA
v_call: TRBV30
j_call: TRBJ1-5
clone_size: NA
cdr3_aa: CAWSVRSGHQPQHF
cdr3_nt: TGTGCCTGGAGTGTGAGATCAGGGCATCAGCCCCAGCATTTT

d_call: NA
v_call: TRBV28
j_call: TRBJ1-1
clone_size: NA
cdr3_aa: CASSLGIGEGGTEAFF
cdr3_nt: TGTGCCAGCAGTTTAGGTATAGGGGAAGGTGGCACTGAAGCTTTCTTT

d_call: NA
v_call: TRBV25-1
j_call: TRBJ1-2
clone_size: NA
cdr3_aa: CASSEGGGSDGYTF
cdr3_nt: TGTGCCAGCAGTGAAGGGGGCGGTTCGGATGGCTACACCTTC

d_call: NA
v_call: TRBV29-1
j_call: TRBJ1-2
clone_size: NA
cdr3_aa: CSDTRPLVGGYTF
cdr3_nt: TGCAGCGACACCCGGCCTTTGGTTGGTGGCTACACCTTC

d_call: TRBD2
v_call: TRBV3-1/TRBV3-2
j_call: TRBJ2-5
clone_size: NA
cdr3_aa: CASSQAGLAGGLTQYF
cdr3_nt: TGTGCCAGCAGCCAAGCGGGACTAGCGGGGGGGCTTACCCAGTACTTC

d_call: NA
v_call: TRBV19
j_call: TRBJ2-6
clone_size: NA
cdr3_aa: CASSPGRGARSGANVLTF
cdr3_nt: TGTGCCAGTAGTCCGGGACGTGGGGCCCGGTCTGGGGCCAACGTCCTGACTTTC